This T cell receptor (beta chain) was recorded in a study of blood T cells in healthy people across ages. The authors drew roughly 9.8 milliliters of peripheral blood from each donor. This CDR3 is 15 amino acids long. V dropped 0 bases and J dropped 2 bases, with 12 bases sitting between them. Germline CDR1 is SGHRS and CDR2 is YFSETQ. Study observations and caveats: Relative to aged donors, long-lived donors carried more naive CD4+ cells and displayed higher diversity.

About this clonotype itself: What it binds is not known.

Next came a second PCR, run for about 7 to 12 cycles, which used a sample-barcoded 5' primer along with a J-beta primer mix. Every molecule of cDNA carried a tag from a template-switch adaptor with 12 random nucleotides. TCRdb redid the calling of the 5' RACE reads with MiXCR, one entry per CDR3 protein. The repertoire holds 750,000 to 950,000 distinct CDR3 sequences, with roughly 28% as singletons. The data also belong to a second study, concerning T cells of mothers and their children. That study adds: Persistent microchimeric T cell clones were sought, and none were detected.

This receptor was identified in a woman aged 40 to 50 in good health. The sample taken for sequencing was blood. The chain has TRBV5-1 and TRBJ2-7; no clear D gene. CDR3 nucleotide sequence: TGCGCCAGCAGCTTGGACCCATTAGAGCCCTACGAGCAGTACTTC. Its translation is CASSLDPLEPYEQYF.